This TCR beta chain derives from a study of shared clonotypes between healthy human individuals. Notes on the study in general: Apart from blood, nothing was sampled; tissue repertoires likely differ.

A note on this clone: Its specificity is unknown.

Trimming removed 0 bases from V and 9 bases from J, with 9 bases in between. Germline V gives CDR1 MGHRA, CDR2 YSYEKL. The CDR3 consists of 13 residues. Naive CD8 cells, CD45RO-negative and positively selected for CCR7, excluded terminally differentiated effector memory CD45RA+ cells. Adult Caucasians living in Nashville, Tennessee made up all of the donors. Genomic DNA (from each subset) was split evenly across several immunoSEQ plates. The method was immunoSEQ multiplex PCR; TCRdb's version includes in-frame clones alone and lacks a portion of them. The sample lists around 2,000,000 clones, about 95% occurring once.

The sequence was obtained from a man between 18 and 35 years old in good health. The chain links TRBV4-1 to TRBJ2-1; perhaps D is TRBD1 or TRBD2 (5 bases each). The sequencing input was naive CD8+ T cells sorted from blood. CDR3 sequence reads: CASSQDGAGEQFF. The CDR3, as DNA: TGCGCCAGCAGCCAAGATGGGGCGGGTGAGCAGTTCTTC.